The source of this TCR beta chain is a study of blood T cell repertoires in COVID-19. Germline loops: CDR1 SGHAT, CDR2 FQNNGV. V lost 5 bases to trimming and J lost 4 bases; unmatched junction nucleotides: 8. The CDR3 is 15 residues long. TCRdb's copy holds only in-frame clones and misses some; the assay was immunoSEQ multiplex PCR. The sample records 300,000 or so clones, 90% being singletons. The source material was peripheral blood. The TCR sequence derives from a woman aged 30 to 39 with COVID-19, enrolled during active disease. V gene TRBV11-2 combines with J gene TRBJ2-1; 7 nucleotides align to TRBD2. This CDR3 is CASSRGASGYNEQFF. The CDR3 DNA reads as TGTGCCAGCAGCCGCGGGGCTAGCGGATACAATGAGCAGTTCTTC.